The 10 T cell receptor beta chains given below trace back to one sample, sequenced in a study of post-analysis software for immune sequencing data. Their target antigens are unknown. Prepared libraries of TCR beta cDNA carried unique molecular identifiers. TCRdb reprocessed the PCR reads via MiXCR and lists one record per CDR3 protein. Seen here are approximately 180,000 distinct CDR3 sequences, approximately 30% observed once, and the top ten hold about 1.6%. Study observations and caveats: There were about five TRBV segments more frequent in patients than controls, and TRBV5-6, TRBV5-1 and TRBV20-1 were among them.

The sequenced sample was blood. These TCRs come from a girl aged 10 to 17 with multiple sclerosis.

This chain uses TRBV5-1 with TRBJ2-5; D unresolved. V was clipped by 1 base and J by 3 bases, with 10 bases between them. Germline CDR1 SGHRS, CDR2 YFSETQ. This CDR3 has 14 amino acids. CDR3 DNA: TGCGCCAGCAGCTTGATTGCGTTAAAAGAGACCCAGTACTTC. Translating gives CASSLIALKETQYF.

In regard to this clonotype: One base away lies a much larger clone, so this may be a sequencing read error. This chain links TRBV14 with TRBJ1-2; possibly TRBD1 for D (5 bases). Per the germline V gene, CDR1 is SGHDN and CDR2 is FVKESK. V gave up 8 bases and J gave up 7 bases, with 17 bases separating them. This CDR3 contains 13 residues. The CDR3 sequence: CASGPWDVGGYTF. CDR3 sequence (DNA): TGTGCCAGCGGCCCCTGGGACGTCGGTGGCTACACCTTC.

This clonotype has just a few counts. Written as DNA, the CDR3 is TGTGCCAGCAGTTTACAGGAGAGCACTGAAGCTTTCTTT. This codes for CASSLQESTEAFF. This chain joins TRBV12-3 or TRBV12-4 and TRBJ1-1; D is uncertain. V was trimmed by 2 bases and J by 4 bases, leaving 8 bases between them. This CDR3 is built from 13 residues.

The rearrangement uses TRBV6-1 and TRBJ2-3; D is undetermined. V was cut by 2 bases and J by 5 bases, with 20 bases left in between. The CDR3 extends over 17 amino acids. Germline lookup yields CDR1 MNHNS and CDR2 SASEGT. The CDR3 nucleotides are TGTGCCAGCAGTGAAACCTCTCCTTTTGGGATGGGAGATACGCAGTATTTT. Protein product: CASSETSPFGMGDTQYF.

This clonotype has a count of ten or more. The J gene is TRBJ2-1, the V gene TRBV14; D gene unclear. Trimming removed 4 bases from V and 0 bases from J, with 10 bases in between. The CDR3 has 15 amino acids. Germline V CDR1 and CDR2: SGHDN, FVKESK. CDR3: CASSRGLSSYNEQFF. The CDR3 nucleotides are TGTGCCAGCAGCCGGGGTCTAAGCTCCTACAATGAGCAGTTCTTC.

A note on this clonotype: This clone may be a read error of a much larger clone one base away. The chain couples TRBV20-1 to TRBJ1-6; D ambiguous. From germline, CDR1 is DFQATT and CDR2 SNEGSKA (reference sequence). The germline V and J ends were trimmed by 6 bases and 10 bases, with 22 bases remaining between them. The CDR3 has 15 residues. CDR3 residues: CSARPDAGERSPLHF. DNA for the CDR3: TGCAGTGCACGCCCTGATGCCGGGGAGCGGTCACCCCTCCACTTT.

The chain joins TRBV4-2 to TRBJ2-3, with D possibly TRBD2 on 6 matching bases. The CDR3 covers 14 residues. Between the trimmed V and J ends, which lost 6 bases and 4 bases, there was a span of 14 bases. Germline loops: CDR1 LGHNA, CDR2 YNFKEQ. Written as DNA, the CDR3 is TGTGCCAGCAGGGAGGGTCGTTTCGCAGATACGCAGTATTTT. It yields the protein CASREGRFADTQYF.

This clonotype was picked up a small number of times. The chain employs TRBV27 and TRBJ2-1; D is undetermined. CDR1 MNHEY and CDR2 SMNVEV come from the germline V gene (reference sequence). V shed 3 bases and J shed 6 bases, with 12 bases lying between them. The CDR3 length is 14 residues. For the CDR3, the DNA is TGTGCCAGCAGTTTGGGGTCGGCCGGCAATGAGCAGTTCTTC. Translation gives CASSLGSAGNEQFF.

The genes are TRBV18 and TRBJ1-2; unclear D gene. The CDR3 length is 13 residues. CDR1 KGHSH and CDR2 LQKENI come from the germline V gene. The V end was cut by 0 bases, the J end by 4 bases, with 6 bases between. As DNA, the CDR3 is TGTGCCAGCTCACCACCGGTGGGCTATGGCTACACCTTC. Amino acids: CASSPPVGYGYTF.

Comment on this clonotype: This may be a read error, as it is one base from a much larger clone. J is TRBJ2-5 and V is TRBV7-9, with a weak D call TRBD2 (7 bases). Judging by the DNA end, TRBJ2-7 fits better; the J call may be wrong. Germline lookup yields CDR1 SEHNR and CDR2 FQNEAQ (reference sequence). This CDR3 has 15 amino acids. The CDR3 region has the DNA TGTGCCTGCAGCTCACAGGGCGGGAGTTATAACGAGCAGTACTTC. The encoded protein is CACSSQGGSYNEQYF.